This T cell receptor (beta chain) appears in the sequencing data of a study of blood T cell repertoires in COVID-19. Looking at the study overall: Specimens from acute and convalescent COVID-19 originated in the United States, Italy and Spain. PBMCs, B-cell-depleted T cells, or T cells provided the cDNA or gDNA that made up the material.

Enrollment of patients from Seattle took place during active infection, with longitudinal follow-up. Original processing notes: The authors estimated nucleated cell counts from reference gene primer amplification. Measured with immunoSEQ multiplex PCR; TCRdb has only the in-frame clones, and not every one. That table supplies the V and J calls and clone size; D and trimming were determined from the DNA. The repertoire includes 200,000 to 250,000 clones, around 83% of them detected once, and around 8% sits in the top ten. The sequence came from a woman older than 75 with COVID-19, enrolled during active disease. The sequenced sample consisted of peripheral blood.

CDR3 sequence: CASSPQEAGEAFF. The CDR3 coding sequence is TGTGCCAGCTCACCACAGGAGGCGGGTGAAGCTTTCTTT. This chain joins TRBV18 and TRBJ1-1; D remains unclear. This CDR3 has 13 amino acids. Trimming took 1 base from V and 7 from J, leaving 10 bases between them. Germline CDR1 KGHSH, CDR2 LQKENI. The full variable domain, in which reference TRBV18 and TRBJ1-1 provide the parts outside the CDR3, is NAGVMQNPRHLVRRRGQEARLRCSPMKGHSHVYWYRQLPEEGLKFMVYLQKENIIDESGMPKERFSAEFPKEGPSILRIQQVVRGDSAAYFCASSPQEAGEAFFGQGTRLTVV.